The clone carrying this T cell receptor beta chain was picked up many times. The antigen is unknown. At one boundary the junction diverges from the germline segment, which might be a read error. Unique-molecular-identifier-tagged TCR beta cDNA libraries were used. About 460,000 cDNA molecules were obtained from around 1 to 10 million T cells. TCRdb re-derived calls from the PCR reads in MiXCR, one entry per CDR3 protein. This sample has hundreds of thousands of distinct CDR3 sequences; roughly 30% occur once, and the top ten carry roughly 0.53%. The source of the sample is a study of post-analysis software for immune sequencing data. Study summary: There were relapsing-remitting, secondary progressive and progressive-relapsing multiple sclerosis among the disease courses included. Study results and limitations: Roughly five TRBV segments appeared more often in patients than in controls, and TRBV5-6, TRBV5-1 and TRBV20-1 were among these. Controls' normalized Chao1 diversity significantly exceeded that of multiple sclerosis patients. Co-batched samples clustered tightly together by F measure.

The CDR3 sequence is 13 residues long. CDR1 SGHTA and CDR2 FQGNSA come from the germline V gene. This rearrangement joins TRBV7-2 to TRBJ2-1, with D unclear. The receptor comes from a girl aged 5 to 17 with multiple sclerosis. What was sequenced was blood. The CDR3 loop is CASSPPSYNEQFF. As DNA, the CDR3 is TGCGCCAGCAGCCCCCCTTCCTACAATGAGCAGTTCTTC.